This TCR beta chain came from a study of T cell responses to AZD1222 COVID-19 vaccine. Trimming removed 3 bases from V and 3 bases from J; junction bases left unmatched: 7. This CDR3 has 15 amino acids. Germline lookup yields CDR1 SGHTA and CDR2 FQGNSA. Overall study results and limits: Nearly half of spike-specific TCRs reportedly target unmutated variant regions. Spike-specific TCR breadth and depth both grew after two AZD1222 doses. Without day 14 samples, only post-peak T cell repertoires were studied.

Method: immunoSEQ multiplex PCR; TCRdb's copy keeps in-frame clones and lacks some. The data contain 110,000 or so clones, around 84% of them singletons. This clone came up a few times. The target antigen is unknown. This sequence joins TRBV7-2 and TRBJ2-7, with 8 bases aligning to TRBD1. This receptor was identified in an adult who received the AZD1222 COVID-19 vaccine. The sequencing used peripheral blood, collected 28 days after the second AZD1222 dose. The CDR3 DNA reads as TGTGCCAGCAGCTTGCCGGGACAGGTTCACTACGAGCAGTACTTC. Its translation is CASSLPGQVHYEQYF.